These 5 T cell receptor beta chains originate from one sample sequenced in a study of blood T cell repertoires in COVID-19. Data came from immunoSEQ multiplex PCR; TCRdb stores just in-frame clones and leaves some out. The repertoire has 150,000 to 160,000 clones, 85% to 90% of them found once; the top ten carry roughly 15%. Source material: peripheral blood. These receptors came from a woman aged 40 to 50 with acute or convalescent COVID-19.

The V gene is TRBV5-5, the J gene TRBJ2-7; D unresolved. The CDR3 extends over 12 amino acids. Germline assignment: CDR1 SGHKS and CDR2 YYEKEE (reference sequence). Trimming shortened V by 6 bases and J by 2 bases, and 9 bases separated the two germline ends. CDR3 sequence reads: CASIGLTYEQYF. In DNA, the CDR3 is TGTGCCAGCATTGGCCTTACCTACGAGCAGTACTTC.

The chain links TRBV6-7 to TRBJ1-2; TRBD1 matches at 8 bases. TRBV6-7 is an open reading frame whose function is uncertain. This CDR3 comprises 13 residues. After removal of 7 bases from V and 7 bases from J, the junction contained 8 bases not matched to a gene. This CDR3 is CASMCRGLCGYTF. CDR3 bases: TGTGCCAGCATGTGCAGGGGGCTGTGTGGCTACACCTTC.

The chain recombines TRBV5-5 with TRBJ1-5, with 11 bases matching TRBD1. This CDR3 comprises 16 residues. V was pared by 2 bases and J by 5 bases, with 6 bases of the junction left unmatched. Germline V gene sequence: CDR1 SGHKS, CDR2 YYEKEE (reference sequence). For the CDR3, the DNA is TGTGCCAGCAGCTTTGGGACAGGGGGAGGGTATCAGCCCCAGCATTTT. This translates into CASSFGTGGGYQPQHF.

This chain joins TRBV7-9 and TRBJ2-3, with a weak D call TRBD2 (5 bases). V lost 0 bases and J 4 bases, leaving 17 bases between the germline ends. This CDR3 has 17 amino acids. From germline, CDR1 is SEHNR and CDR2 FQNEAQ (reference sequence). The CDR3 DNA sequence: TGTGCCAGCAGCTTAGCCGGCCCGGATTTCGGGGCAGATACGCAGTATTTT. Amino acid sequence: CASSLAGPDFGADTQYF.

The chain links TRBV7-9 to TRBJ1-2; D remains unclear. V lost 6 bases to trimming and J lost 8 bases, with 19 bases between them. Germline loops: CDR1 SEHNR, CDR2 FQNEAQ (reference sequence). The CDR3 consists of 14 residues. The CDR3 loop reads CASSRLGSYGGYTF. CDR3 sequence (DNA): TGTGCCAGCAGTAGGTTGGGCTCCTACGGCGGCTACACCTTC.